This is a list of T cell receptor beta chains from one sample in a study of blood T cell repertoires in COVID-19. The assay was immunoSEQ multiplex PCR, and TCRdb's table has in-frame clones only and misses some. The table lists 250,000 or so clones, roughly 90% of them singletons. Sequenced input: PBMCs or T cells enriched from blood (not recorded which). These receptors were obtained from a man aged 40-50 years who had been exposed to COVID-19. The CDR3 runs from the conserved cysteine through the conserved F or W. Each record gives: J gene, clone size, D gene, V gene, CDR3 DNA, CDR3 protein. The D gene is left open where the match is weak. Size tells how often a clone was seen (once, few, many) or the class of an expanded clone, and some rows leave it out.

TRBJ1-4	NA	NA	TRBV6-5	TGTGCCAGCAGTTACAGGGGCGGAGAAAAACTGTTTTTT	CASSYRGGEKLFF
TRBJ2-7	NA	NA	TRBV4-1	TGCGCCAGCAGCCAAGTTGGGGGGAATTCCTACGAGCAGTACTTC	CASSQVGGNSYEQYF
TRBJ1-6	NA	TRBD1	TRBV7-2	TGTGCCAGCAGCTTACTGTGGACAGGGAATAATTCACCCCTCCACTTT	CASSLLWTGNNSPLHF
TRBJ1-5	NA	NA	TRBV7-9	TGTGCCAGCAGGATACAATTCGGGTATAGCAATCAGCCCCAGCATTTT	CASRIQFGYSNQPQHF
TRBJ2-1	NA	TRBD2	TRBV9	TGTGCCAGCAGCGTAGGCGGGGGGACCTACAATGAGCAGTTCTTC	CASSVGGGTYNEQFF
TRBJ1-2	NA	TRBD1	TRBV18	TGTGCCAGCTCACCGACAGGGGCACAAGGTGGCTACACCTTC	CASSPTGAQGGYTF
TRBJ2-3	NA	NA	TRBV3-1/TRBV3-2	TGTGCCAGCAGCCAAGATTCCAGGGTGGTAAGGGATACGCAGTATTTT	CASSQDSRVVRDTQYF
TRBJ1-3	NA	NA	TRBV7-2	TGTGCCAGCAGCCTTAACAGGGCTGGAAACACCATATATTTT	CASSLNRAGNTIYF
TRBJ2-7	many	NA	TRBV12-3/TRBV12-4	TGTGCCAGCAGCCAGGGGGGAAACGAGCAGTACTTC	CASSQGGNEQYF
TRBJ1-4	NA	TRBD1	TRBV11-2	TGTGCCAGCAGCTTATCCGGACAGGATCGAGAAAAACTGTTTTTT	CASSLSGQDREKLFF
TRBJ1-1	NA	NA	TRBV5-1	TGCGCCAGCAGCTTGGGTCAGGGAGGAACTGAAGCTTTCTTT	CASSLGQGGTEAFF
TRBJ1-4	NA	NA	TRBV7-9	TGTGCCAGCAGCTCATGGAGACGGTATAATGAAAAACTGTTTTTT	CASSSWRRYNEKLFF
TRBJ1-5	once	NA	TRBV28	TGTGCCAGCAGTTTTGTGACAGGTGATGTTTATAGCAATCAGCCCCAGCATTTT	CASSFVTGDVYSNQPQHF
TRBJ2-7	NA	NA	TRBV9	TGTGCCAGCAGCGTAGGCGAAACCTACGAGCAGTACTTC	CASSVGETYEQYF
TRBJ2-2	once	TRBD2	TRBV28	TGTGCCAGCAGTTTAAGTTTTGGACTAGCGGGAGAGGGGAACACCGGGGAGCTGTTTTTT	CASSLSFGLAGEGNTGELFF
TRBJ2-7	NA	NA	TRBV5-1	TGCGCCAGCAGCCCAATCACAGGGATTGGCCCCTACGAGCAGTACTTC	CASSPITGIGPYEQYF
TRBJ2-2	NA	TRBD1	TRBV5-1	TGCGCCAGCAGCCTTACCGGGACAGGGGGGAGCTACACCGGGGAGCTGTTTTTT	CASSLTGTGGSYTGELFF
TRBJ1-3	NA	NA	TRBV5-1	TGCGCCAGCAGCCTATCGGACAGCTCTGGAAACACCATATATTTT	CASSLSDSSGNTIYF
TRBJ1-3	NA	NA	TRBV7-6	TGTGCCAGCAGCCTCGGTGGGGGGGCCCGAAACACCATATATTTT	CASSLGGGARNTIYF
TRBJ1-3	NA	NA	TRBV9	TGTGCCAGCAGCGTAGTTTCAGGGACACACGGAAACACCATATATTTT	CASSVVSGTHGNTIYF
TRBJ2-3	NA	NA	TRBV9	TGTGCCAGCAGCGTAGCCCTTACCGGGACACCAGGCACAGATACGCAGTATTTT	CASSVALTGTPGTDTQYF
TRBJ2-7	NA	NA	TRBV10-2	TGCGCCAGCAGTTTCTCGTCCCCACATGACGGGGAAAACTCCTACGAGCAGTACTTC	CASSFSSPHDGENSYEQYF
TRBJ1-2	NA	TRBD1	TRBV7-2	TGTGCCAGCAGCTTAGGCAGGGGGAGCTATGGCTACACCTTC	CASSLGRGSYGYTF
TRBJ1-3	NA	TRBD1	TRBV30	TGTGCCTGGAACGAAGGGGGCGCGGACACCATATATTTT	CAWNEGGADTIYF
TRBJ2-7	NA	NA	TRBV21-1	TGTGCCAGTTCCGGGACTAGCGGGGAATACGAGCAGTACTTC	CASSGTSGEYEQYF
TRBJ1-4	NA	TRBD1	TRBV6-6	TGTGCCAGCAGTCCGATGGGGACAGGGAGAGAGCAAAATGAAAAACTGTTTTTT	CASSPMGTGREQNEKLFF
TRBJ1-1	NA	NA	TRBV29-1	TGCAGCGTCCGACAAGGGAACACTGAAGCTTTCTTT	CSVRQGNTEAFF
TRBJ1-3	once	TRBD1	TRBV13	TGTGCCAGCAGCGCCGGGACAGCTGGAAACACCATATATTTT	CASSAGTAGNTIYF
TRBJ1-5	NA	NA	TRBV7-6	TGTGCCAGCAGCTTAGTTCGCATCGGGAGCAATCAGCCCCAGCATTTT	CASSLVRIGSNQPQHF
TRBJ2-7	NA	TRBD1	TRBV13	TGTGCCAGCAGCCCGAGGGACAGGACGTTTTCCTACGAGCAGTACTTC	CASSPRDRTFSYEQYF
TRBJ2-2	NA	NA	TRBV5-1	TGCGCCAGCAGAAAGGAAGGAGACACCGGGGAGCTGTTTTTT	CASRKEGDTGELFF
TRBJ2-7	NA	NA	TRBV6-5	TGTGCCAGCAGTTACTCCACCGGGTCCGGCTACGAGCAGTACTTC	CASSYSTGSGYEQYF
TRBJ1-5	NA	NA	TRBV27	TGTGCCAGCAGTTTAGTGGCAGGATCCAATCAGCCCCAGCATTTT	CASSLVAGSNQPQHF
TRBJ2-1	NA	TRBD2	TRBV4-1	TGCGCCAGCAGCCAATGGATTCTGACTAGCGGAAGCTCCTACAATGAGCAGTTCTTC	CASSQWILTSGSSYNEQFF
TRBJ1-1	NA	NA	TRBV5-6	TGTGCCAGCAGCTTGGTGACAGTGAACACTGAAGCTTTCTTT	CASSLVTVNTEAFF
TRBJ1-1	NA	NA	TRBV19	TGTGCCAGTAGTATCGGGGAGGGTTTTACTGAAGCTTTCTTT	CASSIGEGFTEAFF
TRBJ2-1	NA	NA	TRBV6-5	TGTGCCAGCAGTTCCAAGTTAGGGGGTAGGAGTGAGCAGTTCTTC	CASSSKLGGRSEQFF
TRBJ1-6	NA	TRBD1	TRBV30	TGTGCCTGGAACCCGGGACAGAATTCACCCCTCCACTTT	CAWNPGQNSPLHF
TRBJ2-7	NA	TRBD2	TRBV14	TGTGCCAGCAGCCCCTCGGGACTAGCGGGGGTCTACGAGCAGTACTTC	CASSPSGLAGVYEQYF
TRBJ2-3	NA	TRBD2	TRBV9	TGTGCCAGCAGCGTAGACTTCTCGGCTAGCGGGAGTACAGATACGCAGTATTTT	CASSVDFSASGSTDTQYF
TRBJ1-1	NA	TRBD1	TRBV28	TGTGCCAGCCTCCTTCCGGGACAGGGTGACACTGAAGCTTTCTTT	CASLLPGQGDTEAFF
TRBJ2-2	NA	NA	TRBV28	TGTGCCAGCAGGCCCCCCCTAGCGCCGATTATCACCGGGGAGCTGTTTTTT	CASRPPLAPIITGELFF
TRBJ2-3	NA	NA	TRBV7-5	TGTGTCAGAAGCTTCGCAATAGGGGTATCATCTAGCACAGATACGCAGTATTTT	CVRSFAIGVSSSTDTQYF
TRBJ2-2	NA	NA	TRBV9	TGTGCCAGCAGCGACGCACTAGAGAACACCGGGGAGCTGTTTTTT	CASSDALENTGELFF
TRBJ2-3	NA	NA	TRBV11-2	TGTGCCAGTCGGTTAGGGGCAGTCTTCACAGATACGCAGTATTTT	CASRLGAVFTDTQYF
TRBJ1-5	NA	TRBD1	TRBV19	TGTGCCAGTAGTATTGAAGAAGGGACAGGGGACCCCTATCAGCCCCAGCATTTT	CASSIEEGTGDPYQPQHF
TRBJ1-2	NA	NA	TRBV13	TGTGCCAGCAGCTTCGGTGCTAACTATGGCTACACCTTC	CASSFGANYGYTF
TRBJ2-3	NA	NA	TRBV6-2/TRBV6-3	TGTGCCAGCAGTAAAGCCTCCCTCTTCACAGATACGCAGTATTTT	CASSKASLFTDTQYF
TRBJ1-3	NA	NA	TRBV4-1	TGCGCCAGCATGATGGGGGACACTATTCCTGGAAACACCATATATTTT	CASMMGDTIPGNTIYF